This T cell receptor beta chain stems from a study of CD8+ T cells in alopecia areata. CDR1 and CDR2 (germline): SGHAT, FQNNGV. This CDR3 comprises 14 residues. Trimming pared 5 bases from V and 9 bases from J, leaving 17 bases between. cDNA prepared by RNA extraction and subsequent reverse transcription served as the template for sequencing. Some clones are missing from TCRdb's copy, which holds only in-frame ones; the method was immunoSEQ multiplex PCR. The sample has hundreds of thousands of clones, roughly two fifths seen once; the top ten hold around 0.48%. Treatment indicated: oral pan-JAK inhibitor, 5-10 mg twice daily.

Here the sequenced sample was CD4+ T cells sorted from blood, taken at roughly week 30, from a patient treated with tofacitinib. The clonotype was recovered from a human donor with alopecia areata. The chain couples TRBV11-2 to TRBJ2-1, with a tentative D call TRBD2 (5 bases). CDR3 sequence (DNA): TGTGCCAGCAGCCCTCGTACGAGGGTCTCTGAGCAGTTCTTC. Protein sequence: CASSPRTRVSEQFF.